A selection of T cell receptor beta chains follows, all from one sample in a study of cytomegalovirus exposure and HLA in healthy donors. The repertoire was sequenced with immunoSEQ multiplex PCR; TCRdb's copy has only in-frame clones and lacks some. The sample lists about 120,000 clones, more than 75% occurring once. Sequenced input: PBMCs. These receptors all come from a female donor in good health and CMV-seronegative. The CDR3 runs from the conserved cysteine through the conserved F or W. The D gene is left open where the match is weak. The size of a clone is reported for some rows only, either as once, few or many, or as a class for expanded clones.

>-|14|-|TRBV18|TRBJ1-1
TGTGCCAGCTCACCACCGGGCCACCGAAAAGAAGCTTTCTTT
CASSPPGHRKEAFF
>-|17|-|TRBV7-8|TRBJ1-2
TGTGCCAGCAGCTTGAGATTTCGGGACACTTTTAACTATGGCTACACCTTC
CASSLRFRDTFNYGYTF
>TRBD2|17|-|TRBV30|TRBJ2-4
TGTGCCTGGAGTGTACAGCGGGGGGGAATAGCCAAAAACATTCAGTACTTC
CAWSVQRGGIAKNIQYF
>-|14|-|TRBV11-2|TRBJ1-5
TGTGCCAGCTCCCGCGGGGGGCCCGGTCAGCCCCAGCATTTT
CASSRGGPGQPQHF
>-|16|-|TRBV5-1|TRBJ2-5
TGCGCCAGCGGGAAGGGGGGGGGCAGGTACCAAGAGACCCAGTACTTC
CASGKGGGRYQETQYF
>-|13|-|TRBV10-3|TRBJ2-5
TGTGCCATCAGTGGGGGTGGAGGAGAGACCCAGTACTTC
CAISGGGGETQYF
>-|12|-|TRBV7-2|TRBJ1-2
TGTGCCAGCAGCTTAGTGGCGGGTGGCTACACCTTC
CASSLVAGGYTF
>TRBD2|17|-|TRBV27|TRBJ2-4
TGTGCCAGCAGTTTATACGGGACTAGCGGGACTAAAAACATTCAGTACTTC
CASSLYGTSGTKNIQYF
>-|13|-|TRBV2|TRBJ1-4
TGTGCCAGCAGGCGAAATAGTAATGAAAAACTGTTTTTT
CASRRNSNEKLFF
>-|14|-|TRBV28|TRBJ2-7
TGTGCCAGCAGTTTATGGGGGCAGTCCTACGAGCAGTACTTC
CASSLWGQSYEQYF
>TRBD2|17|-|TRBV27|TRBJ2-2
TGTGCCAGCAGTTTACGGCTAGCGGAGCGACCCACCGGGGAGCTGTTTTTT
CASSLRLAERPTGELFF
>-|14|few|TRBV28|TRBJ1-5
TGTGCCAGCAGTCCCCAGGTTTGGGGCGAGCCCCAGCATTTT
CASSPQVWGEPQHF
>-|17|-|TRBV30|TRBJ2-3
TGTGCCTGGAGTGTACTCTTAGGGACTGAAAGCACAGATACGCAGTATTTT
CAWSVLLGTESTDTQYF
>-|14|-|TRBV5-1|TRBJ2-7
TGCGCCAGCAGCTTGGTTCCCGGGTCCTACGAGCAGTACTTC
CASSLVPGSYEQYF
>TRBD1|14|-|TRBV15|TRBJ2-1
TGTGCCACCAGCAGAGATGTAGGGACAGGGGAGCAGTTCTTC
CATSRDVGTGEQFF
>-|15|-|TRBV28|TRBJ1-5
TGTGCCAGCAGGGAAACAGGGAGAAGCAATCAGCCCCAGCATTTT
CASRETGRSNQPQHF
>TRBD1|14|-|TRBV18|TRBJ1-5
TGTGCCAGCTCGACCGGAGGGGGCCATCAGCCCCAGCATTTT
CASSTGGGHQPQHF
>-|14|-|TRBV29-1|TRBJ2-5
TGCAGCGTTGAAGGGACAGCCAGAGGGGAGACCCAGTACTTC
CSVEGTARGETQYF
>-|13|-|TRBV7-9|TRBJ2-7
TGTGCCAGCAGCTTTACAGGAACCTACGAGCAGTACTTC
CASSFTGTYEQYF
>-|15|-|TRBV23-1|TRBJ2-1
TGCGCCAGCAGTCAATCCCAGGGCGCCTACAATGAGCAGTTCTTC
CASSQSQGAYNEQFF
>-|15|-|TRBV19|TRBJ2-7
TGTGCCAGTAGTATGGGCGGGTTCACTAATTACGAGCAGTACTTC
CASSMGGFTNYEQYF
>-|16|-|TRBV7-9|TRBJ2-2
TGTGCCAGCAGCCGAGGAAGGCAGGGGTATCTCGGGGAGCTGTTTTTT
CASSRGRQGYLGELFF
>TRBD2|15|-|TRBV6-6|TRBJ2-3
TGTGCCAGCAGGGGACTAGCGGATAGCACAGATACGCAGTATTTT
CASRGLADSTDTQYF
>TRBD1|15|-|TRBV19|TRBJ2-7
TGTGCCAGTAGTATAAGGCAGGGGGCCTCCTACGAGCAGTACTTC
CASSIRQGASYEQYF
>-|12|-|TRBV2|TRBJ1-2
TGTGCCAGCAGTGCAGGGTTTTCTGGCTACACCTTC
CASSAGFSGYTF
>-|16|-|TRBV28|TRBJ1-5
TGTGCCAGCAGTTTAGGGAGGGGGGGAAACTATCAGCCCCAGCATTTT
CASSLGRGGNYQPQHF
>TRBD1|15|-|TRBV10-2|TRBJ1-1
TGCGCCAGCAGTGAGTATATACAGGGGGGCACTGAAGCTTTCTTT
CASSEYIQGGTEAFF
>-|16|-|TRBV28|TRBJ2-2
TGTGCCAGCCGCAGGGTATCGGCCTTGGAAACCGGGGAGCTGTTTTTT
CASRRVSALETGELFF
>-|13|-|TRBV28|TRBJ2-4
TGTGCCAGCAGATTTACAGGGACGGACATTCAGTACTTC
CASRFTGTDIQYF
>-|14|-|TRBV5-4|TRBJ2-5
TGTGCCAGCAGCTTGTGGCAGGGCCAAGAGACCCAGTACTTC
CASSLWQGQETQYF
>-|18|few|TRBV4-3|TRBJ2-2
TGCGCCAGCAGCTCCAAGGTAGGCGGAGGGAGGAACACCGGGGAGCTGTTTTTT
CASSSKVGGGRNTGELFF
>-|12|-|TRBV30|TRBJ1-4
TGTGCCTGGAGGTCTGAGGGAGCGAAACTGTTTTTT
CAWRSEGAKLFF
>TRBD2|14|-|TRBV29-1|TRBJ2-1
TGCAGCGTTGAAGTCGGACTAGCGGGAAATGAGCAGTTCTTC
CSVEVGLAGNEQFF
>-|15|-|TRBV5-1|TRBJ2-7
TGCGCCAGCAGTCAAGCCGGCAGGGGACTATACGAGCAGTACTTC
CASSQAGRGLYEQYF
>-|13|-|TRBV29-1|TRBJ1-2
TGCAGCGTTGAAGAGGGAGTCAACTATGGCTACACCTTC
CSVEEGVNYGYTF
>TRBD1|15|-|TRBV6-1|TRBJ2-6
TGTGCCAGCAGTGATACAGGGGGTGGGGCCAACGTCCTGACTTTC
CASSDTGGGANVLTF
>-|14|-|TRBV2|TRBJ1-3
TGTGCCAGCAGCGTACAGGGCGCTGGAAACACCATATATTTT
CASSVQGAGNTIYF
>TRBD2|15|-|TRBV27|TRBJ2-3
TGTGCCAGCAGTCTTACCGGGACTAGCATTGATACGCAGTATTTT
CASSLTGTSIDTQYF
>TRBD1|18|few|TRBV7-9|TRBJ2-7
TGTGCCAGCAGCTTAGGGACAGGGGGTCGACTCTCGGGATACGAGCAGTACTTC
CASSLGTGGRLSGYEQYF
>TRBD1|16|-|TRBV7-2|TRBJ1-2
TGTGCCAGCAGCTTAGAGGGACAGGGGGCTAACTATGGCTACACCTTC
CASSLEGQGANYGYTF
>TRBD1|14|few|TRBV5-1|TRBJ1-2
TGCGCCAGCAGCTTGGGACAGGGGGTTGATGGCTACACCTTC
CASSLGQGVDGYTF
>TRBD2|16|-|TRBV5-1|TRBJ2-7
TGCGCCAGCAGCCTGTCGGTTAGCGGGCAAACCTACGAGCAGTACTTC
CASSLSVSGQTYEQYF
>-|14|-|TRBV4-1|TRBJ2-7
TGCGCCAGCAGCCAAGAAGACAGTACCTACGAGCAGTACTTC
CASSQEDSTYEQYF
>-|18|-|TRBV4-3|TRBJ2-3
TGCGCCAGCAGCCAAGATATTTTATCTCCGCACCGAGGAGATACGCAGTATTTT
CASSQDILSPHRGDTQYF
>-|14|-|TRBV2|TRBJ2-5
TGTGCCAGCATCCTTGGAGGGGGCTTTGAGACCCAGTACTTC
CASILGGGFETQYF
>-|16|-|TRBV2|TRBJ1-1
TGTGCCAGCAGTGACCTCTATAGCAGGGGCCACACTGAAGCTTTCTTT
CASSDLYSRGHTEAFF
>-|13|once|TRBV19|TRBJ1-5
TGTGCCAGTAGTGGACAGAGAAATCAGCCCCAGCATTTT
CASSGQRNQPQHF
>-|15|-|TRBV4-3|TRBJ1-2
TGCGCCAGCAGCCCTGGGTCCGGGTTAAGCTATGGCTACACCTTC
CASSPGSGLSYGYTF
>-|16|-|TRBV19|TRBJ1-5
TGTGCCAGTAGTATATGGGGGAGGGGGGGAGCCCAGCCCCAGCATTTT
CASSIWGRGGAQPQHF
>-|14|few|TRBV7-9|TRBJ2-7
TGTGCCAGCAGCTTCACCGCAGGGTCCTACGAGCAGTACTTC
CASSFTAGSYEQYF